These 24 T cell receptor beta chains came from one sample sequenced in a study of long-term antiretroviral therapy in people with HIV. Researchers report immunoSEQ v3.0 was run at survey level. Generated by immunoSEQ multiplex PCR, the TCRdb table keeps only in-frame clones and is missing some. The sample holds some 35,000 clones, 94% seen once. Sample: unsorted PBMCs, taken about 5.1 years after starting antiretroviral therapy. These receptors were obtained from a woman between 50 and 59 years old with HIV.

Only one count was recorded for this clone. This chain's CDR3 is CASNQGRSPLHF. For the CDR3, the DNA is TGTGCCAGTAACCAGGGGCGGTCACCCCTCCACTTT. The V gene is TRBV19, the J gene TRBJ1-6; maybe TRBD1 (6 bases). CDR1 is LNHDA and CDR2 is SQIVND in the germline V gene (reference sequence). The CDR3 runs to 12 residues. Trimming pared 7 bases from V and 10 bases from J, leaving 11 bases between.

V usage is TRBV5-5 and J usage is TRBJ2-1; weak D call: TRBD2 (7 bases). The germline V gene encodes CDR1 SGHKS and CDR2 YYEKEE (reference sequence). Trimming cost V 7 bases and J 4 bases, with 12 bases left between them. The CDR3 sequence is 13 residues long. DNA for the CDR3: TGTGCCAGCGGCCGGGGGGCATACAATGAGCAGTTCTTC. This gives the protein CASGRGAYNEQFF.

This sequence joins TRBV9 and TRBJ2-3; D might be TRBD1 or TRBD2, each matching 5 bases. The CDR3 covers 16 residues. V was shortened by 4 bases and J by 2 bases, with 17 bases between the two germline ends. From germline, CDR1 is SGDLS and CDR2 YYNGEE. The CDR3 reads CASSPTLGPPTDTQYF. The DNA of the CDR3 is TGTGCCAGCAGCCCCACTCTGGGACCACCCACAGATACGCAGTATTTT. The variable domain in full, completed from reference TRBV9 and TRBJ2-3, reads DSGVTQTPKHLITATGQRVTLRCSPRSGDLSVYWYQQSLDQGLQFLIQYYNGEERAKGNILERFSAQQFPDLHSELNLSSLELGDSALYFCASSPTLGPPTDTQYFGPGTRLTVL.

This clone was picked up one time. The chain couples TRBV7-6 to TRBJ2-3, with 7 bases aligning to TRBD2. This CDR3 comprises 14 residues. CDR1 and CDR2 from the germline V gene are SGHVS and FNYEAQ. Losses at the gene ends were 2 bases for V and 1 base for J; bases not matched to a gene: 0. The CDR3 region is CASSLTSGTDTQYF. CDR3 bases: TGTGCCAGCAGCTTAACTAGCGGCACAGATACGCAGTATTTT.

CDR3: CASSLDRYSYEQYF. DNA for the CDR3: TGTGCCAGCAGTTTAGACAGGTACTCCTACGAGCAGTACTTC. The V call is TRBV27, the J call TRBJ2-7; D might be TRBD1 (6 bases). Germline values: CDR1 MNHEY, CDR2 SMNVEV (reference sequence). Trimming stripped 2 bases from V and 0 bases from J, with 8 bases between. CDR3 length: 14 residues.

CDR3 sequence (DNA): TGTGCCAGCAGCTTGGGGAGTGGCACTGAAGCTTTCTTT. It translates to CASSLGSGTEAFF. The rearrangement links TRBV7-2 to TRBJ1-1; D gene uncertain. Trimming stripped 3 bases from V and 4 bases from J, with 9 bases between. Germline lookup yields CDR1 SGHTA and CDR2 FQGNSA. The CDR3 extends over 13 amino acids.

The V call is TRBV9, the J call TRBJ1-2; 7 positions agree with TRBD1. The CDR3 is made up of 15 amino acids. Trimming took 3 bases from V and 4 from J; bases not matched to a gene: 9. The V gene's germline CDR1 is SGDLS and CDR2 YYNGEE. CDR3 nucleotides: TGTGCCAGCAGCGCCTCAGGGAACAGGGGCTATGGCTACACCTTC. It translates to CASSASGNRGYGYTF.

V gene TRBV5-6 combines with J gene TRBJ2-2; D is uncertain. CDR1 and CDR2 from the germline V gene are SGHDT and YYEEEE. The germline V and J ends were trimmed by 4 bases and 1 base, with 5 bases remaining between them. The CDR3 consists of 13 residues. Here the CDR3 DNA reads TGTGCCAGCAGCCACGGGAACACCGGGGAGCTGTTTTTT. It codes for CASSHGNTGELFF.

By frequency in the sample, this clone is medium-sized. V and J are TRBV7-9 and TRBJ1-6, with D maybe TRBD1 (5 bases). Germline-derived CDR1 and CDR2 are SEHNR and FQNEAQ (reference sequence). This CDR3 spans 16 amino acids. The germline V and J ends were trimmed by 1 base and 5 bases, with 12 bases remaining between them. CDR3 nucleotide sequence: TGTGCCAGCAGCTTAGTTAGGGGCCTGGATAATTCACCCCTCCACTTT. Translated, it gives CASSLVRGLDNSPLHF.

The chain recombines TRBV7-8 with TRBJ2-3, with D possibly TRBD1 on 5 matching bases. The CDR3 spans 16 residues. Germline assignment: CDR1 SGHVS and CDR2 FQNEAQ. The V and J ends lost 5 bases and 2 bases respectively, with 17 bases between them. The CDR3 DNA reads as TGTGCCAGCAGCCCGAACAGCAGGGTCAACACAGATACGCAGTATTTT. Translating gives CASSPNSRVNTDTQYF. The whole variable domain, filled in from reference TRBV7-8 and TRBJ2-3, reads GAGVSQSPRYKVAKRGQDVALRCDPISGHVSLFWYQQALGQGPEFLTYFQNEAQLDKSGLPSDRFFAERPEGSVSTLKIQRTQQEDSAVYLCASSPNSRVNTDTQYFGPGTRLTVL.

This chain joins TRBV6-1 and TRBJ1-4; D is uncertain. Per germline, CDR1 MNHNS and CDR2 SASEGT. The CDR3 runs 14 residues. Trimming cost V 8 bases and J 4 bases, with 14 bases left between them. CDR3 coding DNA: TGTGCCAGCCTACCAGGACTGAATAATGAAAAACTGTTTTTT. Protein: CASLPGLNNEKLFF.

This chain joins TRBV2 and TRBJ2-5; D not certain. Trimming stripped 5 bases from V and 2 bases from J, with 9 bases between. This CDR3 region has 13 residues. The germline V gene encodes CDR1 SNHLY and CDR2 FYNNEI. Here the CDR3 DNA reads TGTGCCAGCAGTAAGACGGGTCAAGAGACCCAGTACTTC. Translating gives CASSKTGQETQYF.

The CDR3 nucleotides are TGTGCCAGCAGCCTAGGACAGGGGGCGGATTCACCCCTCCACTTT. Protein product: CASSLGQGADSPLHF. The gene calls are TRBV5-5 and TRBJ1-6; 11 bases fit TRBD1. V dropped 4 bases and J dropped 8; count of bases not matched to a gene: 5. The CDR3 runs 15 residues. CDR1 and CDR2 from the germline V gene are SGHKS and YYEKEE (reference sequence).

The genes are TRBV9 and TRBJ2-1; 11 bases fit TRBD2. V lost 4 bases, J lost 4 bases, and 7 bases stayed unmatched. The CDR3 contains 16 residues. Germline loops: CDR1 SGDLS, CDR2 YYNGEE. CDR3 region: CASSPRLAGIYNEQFF. The DNA of the CDR3 is TGTGCCAGCAGCCCTCGACTAGCGGGGATATACAATGAGCAGTTCTTC. Full variable domain (rest looked up from reference TRBV9 and TRBJ2-1): DSGVTQTPKHLITATGQRVTLRCSPRSGDLSVYWYQQSLDQGLQFLIQYYNGEERAKGNILERFSAQQFPDLHSELNLSSLELGDSALYFCASSPRLAGIYNEQFFGPGTRLTVL.

In this sample, this clone turned up once. This chain joins TRBV7-6 and TRBJ2-6; D is unresolved. V was pared by 5 bases and J by 1 base, with 3 bases between. There are 13 residues in the CDR3. Germline lookup yields CDR1 SGHVS and CDR2 FNYEAQ. Written as DNA, the CDR3 is TGTGCCAGCAGCGAGTCTGGGGCCAACGTCCTGACTTTC. It yields the protein CASSESGANVLTF.

CDR3 amino acids: CASSWRSNTGELFF. The CDR3 DNA reads TGTGCCAGCAGCTGGAGGTCCAACACCGGGGAGCTGTTTTTT. The rearrangement uses TRBV5-8 and TRBJ2-2, with a weak D call TRBD2 (5 bases). Germline CDR1 is SGHTS and CDR2 is YDEGEE. CDR3 length: 14 residues. Trimming took off 3 bases at V and 2 bases at J, with 8 bases between the two ends.

The rearrangement uses TRBV10-1 and TRBJ2-3; 7 bases are shared with TRBD2. CDR3 length: 16 residues. CDR1 is WNHNN, CDR2 SYGVQD, per germline (reference sequence). J lost 2 bases, V lost 4 bases, and 9 bases had no gene match. The CDR3 is CASSGAGPPFTDTQYF. The CDR3 DNA reads TGCGCCAGCAGTGGAGCGGGACCCCCTTTCACAGATACGCAGTATTTT.

The rearrangement uses TRBV15 and TRBJ2-5; the D gene is possibly TRBD2 (7 bases). The V gene lost 0 bases and the J gene lost 1 base, with 9 bases spanning the gap. Germline V CDR1 and CDR2: LNHNV, YYDKDF (reference sequence). CDR3 length: 15 residues. CDR3 sequence (DNA): TGTGCCACCAGCAGAGATCGGGGGGCCCAAGAGACCCAGTACTTC. It is translated as CATSRDRGAQETQYF.

The J gene is TRBJ2-3, the V gene TRBV19; D may be TRBD1 or TRBD2 (5 bases each). V was trimmed by 5 bases and J by 7 bases, leaving 16 bases between them. Germline CDR1 is LNHDA and CDR2 is SQIVND (reference sequence). The CDR3 is 14 residues long. This chain's CDR3 is CASSRGADINTQYF. CDR3 in DNA: TGTGCCAGTAGTCGAGGGGCCGATATTAATACGCAGTATTTT.

The chain recombines TRBV19 with TRBJ1-5; no definite D call. In germline, CDR1 is LNHDA, CDR2 SQIVND (reference sequence). The CDR3 runs to 14 residues. V gave up 4 bases and J gave up 0 bases, with 7 bases separating them. The CDR3 DNA reads as TGTGCCAGTAGTAATCCTAATAGCAATCAGCCCCAGCATTTT. Its translation is CASSNPNSNQPQHF.

J is TRBJ2-5 and V is TRBV6-5; TRBD2 might be the D (6 bases). This CDR3 is built from 13 residues. CDR1 and CDR2 (germline): MNHEY, SVGAGI. V lost 2 bases and J 5 bases, leaving 9 bases between the germline ends. The CDR3, as DNA: TGTGCCAGCAGTTACGGCCGGGGGGAGACCCAGTACTTC. It translates to CASSYGRGETQYF.

CDR3 in amino acids: CASSSHGTGVTEAFF. CDR3 nucleotides: TGTGCCAGCAGTTCCCACGGGACAGGGGTCACTGAAGCTTTCTTT. V and J are TRBV6-5 and TRBJ1-1; 10 bases align to TRBD1. J lost 4 bases, V lost 4 bases, and 6 bases had no gene match. This CDR3 region has 15 residues. Germline V CDR1 and CDR2: MNHEY, SVGAGI.

The V gene is TRBV7-3, the J gene TRBJ2-3; 7 bases agree with TRBD1. Trimming at V came to 5 bases and at J to 4 bases, leaving 6 bases not matched to a gene. The germline V gene encodes CDR1 SGHTA and CDR2 FQGTGA. The CDR3 spans 14 residues. The CDR3 bases are TGTGCCAGCAGCACGGGACAGTTCGCAGATACGCAGTATTTT. Protein sequence: CASSTGQFADTQYF. Full variable domain (missing parts from reference TRBV7-3 and TRBJ2-3): GAGVSQTPSNKVTEKGKYVELRCDPISGHTALYWYRQSLGQGPEFLIYFQGTGAADDSGLPNDRFFAVRPEGSVSTLKIQRTERGDSAVYLCASSTGQFADTQYFGPGTRLTVL.

The V call is TRBV6-5, the J call TRBJ1-2, with D possibly TRBD1 on 5 matching bases. This CDR3 has 13 amino acids. CDR1 MNHEY and CDR2 SVGAGI come from the germline V gene. The germline V and J ends were trimmed by 2 bases and 12 bases, with 16 bases remaining between them. Here the CDR3 DNA reads TGTGCCAGCAGTTACCGGGACCAGGGTCGGAACACCTTC. Its translation: CASSYRDQGRNTF.